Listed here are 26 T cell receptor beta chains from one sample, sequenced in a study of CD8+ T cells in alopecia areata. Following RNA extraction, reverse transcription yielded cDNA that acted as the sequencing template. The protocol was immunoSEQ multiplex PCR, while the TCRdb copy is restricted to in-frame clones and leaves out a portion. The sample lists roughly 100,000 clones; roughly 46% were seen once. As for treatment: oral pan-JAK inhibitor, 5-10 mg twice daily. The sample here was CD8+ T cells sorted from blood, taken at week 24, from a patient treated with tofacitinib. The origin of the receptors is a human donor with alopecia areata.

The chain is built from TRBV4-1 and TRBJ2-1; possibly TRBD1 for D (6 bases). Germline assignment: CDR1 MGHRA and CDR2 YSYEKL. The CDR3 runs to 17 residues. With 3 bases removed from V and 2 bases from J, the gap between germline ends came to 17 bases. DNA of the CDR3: TGCGCCAGCAGCCATCTAAATCCGGGACACCCCTACAATGAGCAGTTCTTC. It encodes CASSHLNPGHPYNEQFF.

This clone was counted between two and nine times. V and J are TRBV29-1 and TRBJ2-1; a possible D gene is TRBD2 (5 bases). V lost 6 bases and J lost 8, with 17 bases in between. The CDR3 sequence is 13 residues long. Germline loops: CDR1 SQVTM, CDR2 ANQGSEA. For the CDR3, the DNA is TGCAGCGTGGAGGCCGGGATAGCGTATGAGCAGTTCTTC. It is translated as CSVEAGIAYEQFF.

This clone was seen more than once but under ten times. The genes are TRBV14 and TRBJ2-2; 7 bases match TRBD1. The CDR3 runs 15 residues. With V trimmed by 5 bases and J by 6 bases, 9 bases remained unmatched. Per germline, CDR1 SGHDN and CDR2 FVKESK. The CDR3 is CASSFGTVVAGELFF. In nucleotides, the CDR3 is TGTGCCAGCAGCTTCGGGACAGTCGTCGCCGGGGAGCTGTTTTTT.

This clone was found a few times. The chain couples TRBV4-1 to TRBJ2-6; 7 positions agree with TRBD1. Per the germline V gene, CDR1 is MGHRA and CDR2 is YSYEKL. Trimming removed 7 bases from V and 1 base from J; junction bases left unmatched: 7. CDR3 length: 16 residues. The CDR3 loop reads CASKGADGSGANVLTF. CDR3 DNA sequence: TGCGCCAGCAAGGGGGCCGACGGTTCTGGGGCCAACGTCCTGACTTTC.

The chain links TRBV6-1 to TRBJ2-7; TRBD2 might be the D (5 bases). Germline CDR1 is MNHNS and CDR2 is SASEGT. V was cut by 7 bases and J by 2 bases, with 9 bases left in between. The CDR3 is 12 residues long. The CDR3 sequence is CASTRGAYEQYF. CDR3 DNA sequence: TGTGCCAGCACTCGGGGTGCCTACGAGCAGTACTTC.

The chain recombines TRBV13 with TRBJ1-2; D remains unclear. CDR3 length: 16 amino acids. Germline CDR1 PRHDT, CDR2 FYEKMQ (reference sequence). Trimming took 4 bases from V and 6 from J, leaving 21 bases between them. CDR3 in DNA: TGTGCCAGCAGCTCAGGCGGCGGACGTAGGGAGGATGGCTACACCTTC. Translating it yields CASSSGGGRREDGYTF.

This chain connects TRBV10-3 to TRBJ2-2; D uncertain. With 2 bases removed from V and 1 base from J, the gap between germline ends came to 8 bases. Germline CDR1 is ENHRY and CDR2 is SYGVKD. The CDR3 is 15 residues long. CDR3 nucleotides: TGTGCCATCAGTGAGATCAGGCAGAACACCGGGGAGCTGTTTTTT. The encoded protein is CAISEIRQNTGELFF.

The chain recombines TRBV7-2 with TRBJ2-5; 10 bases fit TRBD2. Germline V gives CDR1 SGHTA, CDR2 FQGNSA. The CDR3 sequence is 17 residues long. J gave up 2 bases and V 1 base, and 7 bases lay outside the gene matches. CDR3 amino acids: CASSLEGTSARQETQYF. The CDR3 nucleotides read TGTGCCAGCAGCTTAGAAGGGACTAGCGCCCGACAAGAGACCCAGTACTTC.

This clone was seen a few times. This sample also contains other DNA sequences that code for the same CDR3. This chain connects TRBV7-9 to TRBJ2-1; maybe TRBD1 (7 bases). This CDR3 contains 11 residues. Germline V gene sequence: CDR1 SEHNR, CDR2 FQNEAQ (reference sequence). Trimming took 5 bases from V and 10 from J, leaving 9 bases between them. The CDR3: CASSPGGEQFF. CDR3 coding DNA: TGTGCCAGCAGCCCAGGGGGGGAGCAGTTCTTC.

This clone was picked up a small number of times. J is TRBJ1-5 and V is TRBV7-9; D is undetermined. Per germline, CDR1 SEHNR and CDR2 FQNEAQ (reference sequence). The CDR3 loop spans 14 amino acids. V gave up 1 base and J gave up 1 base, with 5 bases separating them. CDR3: CASSLGASNQPQHF. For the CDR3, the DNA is TGTGCCAGCAGCTTAGGGGCAAGCAATCAGCCCCAGCATTTT.

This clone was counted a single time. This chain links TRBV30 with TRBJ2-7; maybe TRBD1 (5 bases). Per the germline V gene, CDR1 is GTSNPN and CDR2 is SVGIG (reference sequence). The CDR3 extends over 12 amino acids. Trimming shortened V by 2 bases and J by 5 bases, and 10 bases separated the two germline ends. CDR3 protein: CAWSQGNHEQYF. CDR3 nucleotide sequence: TGTGCCTGGAGTCAGGGTAATCACGAGCAGTACTTC.

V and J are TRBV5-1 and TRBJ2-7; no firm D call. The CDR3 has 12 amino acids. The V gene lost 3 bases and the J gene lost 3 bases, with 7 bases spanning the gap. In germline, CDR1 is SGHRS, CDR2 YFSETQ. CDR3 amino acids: CASSSSGYEQYF. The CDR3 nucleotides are TGCGCCAGCAGCTCCTCGGGCTACGAGCAGTACTTC.

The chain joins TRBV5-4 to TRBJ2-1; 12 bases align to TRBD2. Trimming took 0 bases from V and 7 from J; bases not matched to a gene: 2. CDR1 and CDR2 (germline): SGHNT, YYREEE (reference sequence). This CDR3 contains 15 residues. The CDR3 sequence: CASSLGLAGVNEQFF. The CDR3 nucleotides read TGTGCCAGCAGCTTGGGACTAGCGGGAGTTAATGAGCAGTTCTTC.

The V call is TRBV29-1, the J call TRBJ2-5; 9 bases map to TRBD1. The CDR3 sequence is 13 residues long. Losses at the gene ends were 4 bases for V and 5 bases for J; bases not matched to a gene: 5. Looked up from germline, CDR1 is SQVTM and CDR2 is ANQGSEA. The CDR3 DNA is TGCAGCGTTGGAGACAGGGGGTCGGAGACCCAGTACTTC. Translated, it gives CSVGDRGSETQYF. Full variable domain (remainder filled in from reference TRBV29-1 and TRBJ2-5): SAVISQKPSRDICQRGTSLTIQCQVDSQVTMMFWYRQQPGQSLTLIATANQGSEATYESGFVIDKFPISRPNLTFSTLTVSNMSPEDSSIYLCSVGDRGSETQYFGPGTRLLVL.

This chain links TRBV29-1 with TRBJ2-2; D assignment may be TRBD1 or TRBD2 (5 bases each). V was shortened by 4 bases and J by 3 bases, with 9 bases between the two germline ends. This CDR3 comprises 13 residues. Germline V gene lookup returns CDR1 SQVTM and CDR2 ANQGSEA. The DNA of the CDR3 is TGCAGCGTTGTCCTGGGGGACACCGGGGAGCTGTTTTTT. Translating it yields CSVVLGDTGELFF.

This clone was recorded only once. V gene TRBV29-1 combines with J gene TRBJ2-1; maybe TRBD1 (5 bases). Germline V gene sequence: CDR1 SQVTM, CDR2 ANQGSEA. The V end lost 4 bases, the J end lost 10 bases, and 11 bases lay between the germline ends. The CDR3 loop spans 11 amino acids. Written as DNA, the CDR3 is TGCAGCGTTGGTTGGGGCCCCGAGCAGTTCTTC. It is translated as CSVGWGPEQFF.

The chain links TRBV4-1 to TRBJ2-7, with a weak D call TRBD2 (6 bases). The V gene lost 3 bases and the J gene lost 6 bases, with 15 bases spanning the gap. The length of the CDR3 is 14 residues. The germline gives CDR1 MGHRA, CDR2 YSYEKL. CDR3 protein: CASSQRLEGTEQYF. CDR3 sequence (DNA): TGCGCCAGCAGCCAGAGACTAGAAGGGACCGAGCAGTACTTC.

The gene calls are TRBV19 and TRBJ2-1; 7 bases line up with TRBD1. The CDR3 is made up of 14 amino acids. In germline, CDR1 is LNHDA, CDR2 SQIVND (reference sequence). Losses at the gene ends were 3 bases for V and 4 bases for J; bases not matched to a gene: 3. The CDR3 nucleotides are TGTGCCAGTAGTATTGTACAGGGGTACAATGAGCAGTTCTTC. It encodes CASSIVQGYNEQFF.

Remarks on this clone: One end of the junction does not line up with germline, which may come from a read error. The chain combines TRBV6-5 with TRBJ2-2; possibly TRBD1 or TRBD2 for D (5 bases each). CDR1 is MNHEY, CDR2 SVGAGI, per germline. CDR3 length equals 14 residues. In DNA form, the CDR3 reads TGTGCCACCAGTGATTCCCCGGGACCCTGGGAGCTGTTTTTT. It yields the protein CATSDSPGPWELFF.

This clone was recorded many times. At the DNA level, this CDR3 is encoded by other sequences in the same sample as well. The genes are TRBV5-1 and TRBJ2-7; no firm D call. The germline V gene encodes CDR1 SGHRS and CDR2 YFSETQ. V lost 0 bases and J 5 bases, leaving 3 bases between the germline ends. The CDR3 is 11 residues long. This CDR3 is CASSLGDEQYF. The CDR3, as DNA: TGCGCCAGCAGCTTGGGAGACGAGCAGTACTTC. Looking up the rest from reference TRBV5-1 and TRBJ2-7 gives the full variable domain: KAGVTQTPRYLIKTRGQQVTLSCSPISGHRSVSWYQQTPGQGLQFLFEYFSETQRNKGNFPGRFSGRQFSNSRSEMNVSTLELGDSALYLCASSLGDEQYFGPGTRLTVT.

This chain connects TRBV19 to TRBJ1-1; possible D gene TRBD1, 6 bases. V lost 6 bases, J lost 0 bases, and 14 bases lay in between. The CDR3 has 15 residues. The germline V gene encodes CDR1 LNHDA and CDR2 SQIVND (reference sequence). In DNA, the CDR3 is TGTGCCAGTAGGATCGCGGACAGAGTGAACACTGAAGCTTTCTTT. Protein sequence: CASRIADRVNTEAFF.

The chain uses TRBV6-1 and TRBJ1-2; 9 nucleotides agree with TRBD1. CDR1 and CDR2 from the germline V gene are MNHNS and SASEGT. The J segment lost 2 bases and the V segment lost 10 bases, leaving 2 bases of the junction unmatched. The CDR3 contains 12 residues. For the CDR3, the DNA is TGTGCCAACGGACAGGGGAACTATGGCTACACCTTC. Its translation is CANGQGNYGYTF.

CDR3 DNA: TGTGCCAGCAGCGTAGAGGCGGGATGGTCCTACGAGCAGTACTTC. It codes for CASSVEAGWSYEQYF. V is TRBV9 and J is TRBJ2-7; possibly TRBD2 for D (6 bases). Germline V gene data show CDR1 as SGDLS and CDR2 as YYNGEE. The germline V and J ends were trimmed by 0 bases and 1 base, with 11 bases remaining between them. The CDR3 has 15 residues. The full variable domain, completed using reference TRBV9 and TRBJ2-7, is DSGVTQTPKHLITATGQRVTLRCSPRSGDLSVYWYQQSLDQGLQFLIQYYNGEERAKGNILERFSAQQFPDLHSELNLSSLELGDSALYFCASSVEAGWSYEQYFGPGTRLTVT.

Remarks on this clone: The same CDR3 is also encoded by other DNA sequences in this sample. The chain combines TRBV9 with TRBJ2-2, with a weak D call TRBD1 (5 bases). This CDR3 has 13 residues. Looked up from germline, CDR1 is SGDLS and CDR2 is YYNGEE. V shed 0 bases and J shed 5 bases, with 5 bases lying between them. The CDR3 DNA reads TGTGCCAGCAGCGTAGAGGGGACCGGGGAGCTGTTTTTT. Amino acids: CASSVEGTGELFF. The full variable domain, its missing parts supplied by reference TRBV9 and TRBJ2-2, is DSGVTQTPKHLITATGQRVTLRCSPRSGDLSVYWYQQSLDQGLQFLIQYYNGEERAKGNILERFSAQQFPDLHSELNLSSLELGDSALYFCASSVEGTGELFFGEGSRLTVL.

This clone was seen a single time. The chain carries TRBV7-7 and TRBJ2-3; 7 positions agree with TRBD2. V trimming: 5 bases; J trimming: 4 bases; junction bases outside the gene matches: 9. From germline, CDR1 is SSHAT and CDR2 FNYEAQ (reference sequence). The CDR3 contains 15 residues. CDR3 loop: CASSLTGGQADTQYF. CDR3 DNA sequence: TGTGCCAGCAGCCTAACGGGGGGTCAAGCAGATACGCAGTATTTT.

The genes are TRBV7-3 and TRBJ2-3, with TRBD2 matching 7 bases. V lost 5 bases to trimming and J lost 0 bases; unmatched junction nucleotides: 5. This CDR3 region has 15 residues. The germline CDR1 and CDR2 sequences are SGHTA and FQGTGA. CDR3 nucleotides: TGTGCCAGCAGCCCAGGGACTACTAGCACAGATACGCAGTATTTT. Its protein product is CASSPGTTSTDTQYF.